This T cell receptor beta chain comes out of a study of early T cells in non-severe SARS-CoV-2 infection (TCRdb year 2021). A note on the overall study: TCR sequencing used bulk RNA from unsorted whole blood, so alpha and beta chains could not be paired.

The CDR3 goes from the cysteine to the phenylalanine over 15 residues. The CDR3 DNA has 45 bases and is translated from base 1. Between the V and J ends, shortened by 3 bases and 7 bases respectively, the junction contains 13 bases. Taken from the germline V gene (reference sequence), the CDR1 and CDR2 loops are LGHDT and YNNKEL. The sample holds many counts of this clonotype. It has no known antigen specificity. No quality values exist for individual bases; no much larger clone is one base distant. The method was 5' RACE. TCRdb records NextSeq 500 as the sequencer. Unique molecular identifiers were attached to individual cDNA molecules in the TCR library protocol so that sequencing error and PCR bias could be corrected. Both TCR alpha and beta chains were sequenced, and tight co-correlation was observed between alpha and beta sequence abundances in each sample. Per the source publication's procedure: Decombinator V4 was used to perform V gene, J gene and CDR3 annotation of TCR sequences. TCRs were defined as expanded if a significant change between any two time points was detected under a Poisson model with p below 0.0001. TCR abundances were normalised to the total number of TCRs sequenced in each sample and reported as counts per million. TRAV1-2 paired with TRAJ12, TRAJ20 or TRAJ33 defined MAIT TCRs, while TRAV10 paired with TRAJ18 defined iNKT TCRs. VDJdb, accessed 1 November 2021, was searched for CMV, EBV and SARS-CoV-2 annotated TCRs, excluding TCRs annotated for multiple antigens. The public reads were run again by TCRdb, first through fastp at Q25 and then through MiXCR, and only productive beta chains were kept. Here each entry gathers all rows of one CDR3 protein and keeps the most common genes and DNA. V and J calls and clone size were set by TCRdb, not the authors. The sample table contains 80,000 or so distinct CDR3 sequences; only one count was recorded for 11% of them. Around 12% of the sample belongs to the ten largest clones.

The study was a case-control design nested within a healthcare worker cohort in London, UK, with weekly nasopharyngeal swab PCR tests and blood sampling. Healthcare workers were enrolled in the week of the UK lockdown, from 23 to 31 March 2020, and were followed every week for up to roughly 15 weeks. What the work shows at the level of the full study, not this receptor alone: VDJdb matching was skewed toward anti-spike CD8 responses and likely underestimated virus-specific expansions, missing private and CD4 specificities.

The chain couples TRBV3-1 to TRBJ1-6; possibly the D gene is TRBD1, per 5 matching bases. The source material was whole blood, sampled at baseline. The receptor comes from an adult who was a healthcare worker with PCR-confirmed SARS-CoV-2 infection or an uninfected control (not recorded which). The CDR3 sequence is CASSQRDSRNSPLHF. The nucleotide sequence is TGTGCCAGCAGCCAGAGAGACAGCAGGAATTCACCCCTCCACTTT.